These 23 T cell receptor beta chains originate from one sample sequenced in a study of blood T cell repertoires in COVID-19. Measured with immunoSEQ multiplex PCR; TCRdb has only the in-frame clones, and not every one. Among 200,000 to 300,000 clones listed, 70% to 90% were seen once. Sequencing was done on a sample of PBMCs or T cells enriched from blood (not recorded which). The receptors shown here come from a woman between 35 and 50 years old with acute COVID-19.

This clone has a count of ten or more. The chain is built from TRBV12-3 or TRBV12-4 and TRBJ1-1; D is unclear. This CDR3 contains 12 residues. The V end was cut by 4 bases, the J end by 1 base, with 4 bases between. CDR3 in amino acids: CASSSWNTEAFF. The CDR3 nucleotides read TGTGCCAGCAGTTCCTGGAACACTGAAGCTTTCTTT.

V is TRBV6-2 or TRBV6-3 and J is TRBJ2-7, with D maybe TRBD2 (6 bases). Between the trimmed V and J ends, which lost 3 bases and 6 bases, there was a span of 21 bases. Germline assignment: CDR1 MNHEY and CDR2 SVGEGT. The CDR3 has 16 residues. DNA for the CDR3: TGTGCCAGCAGTTATGCCGGTCGCGGGACGGCGGGCGAGCAGTACGTC. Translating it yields CASSYAGRGTAGEQYV.

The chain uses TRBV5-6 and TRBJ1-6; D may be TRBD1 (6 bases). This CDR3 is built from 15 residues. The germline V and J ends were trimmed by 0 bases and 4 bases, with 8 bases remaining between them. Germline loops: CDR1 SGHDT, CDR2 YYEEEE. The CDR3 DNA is TGTGCCAGCAGCTTGGGGACAGCTTATAATTCACCCCTCCACTTT. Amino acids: CASSLGTAYNSPLHF. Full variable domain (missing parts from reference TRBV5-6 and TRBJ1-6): DAGVTQSPTHLIKTRGQQVTLRCSPKSGHDTVSWYQQALGQGPQFIFQYYEEEERQRGNFPDRFSGHQFPNYSSELNVNALLLGDSALYLCASSLGTAYNSPLHFGNGTRLTVT.

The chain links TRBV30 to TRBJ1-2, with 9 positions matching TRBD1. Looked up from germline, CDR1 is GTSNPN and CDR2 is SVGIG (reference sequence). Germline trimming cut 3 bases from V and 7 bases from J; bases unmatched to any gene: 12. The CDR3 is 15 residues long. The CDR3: CAWSAGTGFYGGYTF. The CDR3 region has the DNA TGTGCCTGGAGCGCCGGGACAGGGTTTTATGGTGGCTACACCTTC.

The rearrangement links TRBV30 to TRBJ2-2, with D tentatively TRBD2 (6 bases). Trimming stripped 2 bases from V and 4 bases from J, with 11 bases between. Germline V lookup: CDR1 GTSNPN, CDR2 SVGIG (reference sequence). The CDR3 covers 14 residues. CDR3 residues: CAWSPGVSTGELFF. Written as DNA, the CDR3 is TGTGCCTGGAGTCCGGGGGTGAGCACCGGGGAGCTGTTTTTT.

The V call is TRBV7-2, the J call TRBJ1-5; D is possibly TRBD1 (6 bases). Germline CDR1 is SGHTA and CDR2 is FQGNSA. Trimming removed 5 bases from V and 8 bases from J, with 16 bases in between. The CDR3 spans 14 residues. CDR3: CASSPNRVQEPQHF. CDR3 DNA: TGTGCCAGCAGCCCGAACAGGGTTCAGGAGCCCCAGCATTTT.

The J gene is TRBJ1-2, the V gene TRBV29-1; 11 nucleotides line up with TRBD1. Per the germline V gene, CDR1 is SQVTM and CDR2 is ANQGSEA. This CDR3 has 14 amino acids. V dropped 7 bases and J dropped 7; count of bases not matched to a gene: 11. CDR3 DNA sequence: TGCAGCGCCTCACAGGGGACAGGGGGATTTGGCTACACCTTC. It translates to CSASQGTGGFGYTF.

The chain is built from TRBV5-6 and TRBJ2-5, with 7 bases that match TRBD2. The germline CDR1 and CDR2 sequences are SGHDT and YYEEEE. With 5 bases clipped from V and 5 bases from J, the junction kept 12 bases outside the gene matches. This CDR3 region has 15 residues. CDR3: CASSFTGKGGETQYF. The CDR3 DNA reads TGTGCCAGCAGTTTTACAGGAAAGGGAGGGGAGACCCAGTACTTC.

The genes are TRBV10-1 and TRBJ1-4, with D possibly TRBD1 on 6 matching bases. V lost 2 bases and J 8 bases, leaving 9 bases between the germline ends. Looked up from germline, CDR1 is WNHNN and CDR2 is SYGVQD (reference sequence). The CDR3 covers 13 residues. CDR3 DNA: TGCGCCAGCAGTGAGCCAGGGGACGAAAAACTGTTTTTT. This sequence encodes CASSEPGDEKLFF.

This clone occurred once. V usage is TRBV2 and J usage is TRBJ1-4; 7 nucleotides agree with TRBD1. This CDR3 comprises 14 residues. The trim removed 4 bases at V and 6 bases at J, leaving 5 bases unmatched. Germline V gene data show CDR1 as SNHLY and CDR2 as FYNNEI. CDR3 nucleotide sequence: TGTGCCAGCAGTGGGAGACAGGGACATGAAAAACTGTTTTTT. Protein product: CASSGRQGHEKLFF.

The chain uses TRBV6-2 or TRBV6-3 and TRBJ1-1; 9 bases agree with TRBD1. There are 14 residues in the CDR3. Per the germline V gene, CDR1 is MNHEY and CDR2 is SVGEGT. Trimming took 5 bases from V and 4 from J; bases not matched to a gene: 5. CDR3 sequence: CASSQQGAGTEAFF. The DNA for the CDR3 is TGTGCCAGCAGTCAACAGGGGGCGGGCACTGAAGCTTTCTTT.

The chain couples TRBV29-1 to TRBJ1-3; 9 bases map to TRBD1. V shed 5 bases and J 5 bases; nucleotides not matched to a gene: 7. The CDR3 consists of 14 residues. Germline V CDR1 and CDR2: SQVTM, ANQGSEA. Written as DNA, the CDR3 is TGCAGCGTTCATGGGACAGGGCCCAGAAACACCATATATTTT. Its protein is CSVHGTGPRNTIYF.

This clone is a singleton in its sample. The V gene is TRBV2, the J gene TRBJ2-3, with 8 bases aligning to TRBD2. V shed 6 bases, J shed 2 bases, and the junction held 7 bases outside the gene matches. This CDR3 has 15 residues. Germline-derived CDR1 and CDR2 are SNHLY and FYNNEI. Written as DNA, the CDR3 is TGTGCCAGCAGAGAGACTAGCGTCCTCACAGATACGCAGTATTTT. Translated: CASRETSVLTDTQYF.

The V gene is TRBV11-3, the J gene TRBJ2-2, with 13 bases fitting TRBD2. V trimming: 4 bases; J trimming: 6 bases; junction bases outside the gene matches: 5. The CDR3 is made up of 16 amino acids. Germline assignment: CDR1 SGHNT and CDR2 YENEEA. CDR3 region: CASSSGLAGVSGELFF. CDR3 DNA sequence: TGTGCCAGCAGCTCCGGACTAGCGGGAGTTTCCGGGGAGCTGTTTTTT.

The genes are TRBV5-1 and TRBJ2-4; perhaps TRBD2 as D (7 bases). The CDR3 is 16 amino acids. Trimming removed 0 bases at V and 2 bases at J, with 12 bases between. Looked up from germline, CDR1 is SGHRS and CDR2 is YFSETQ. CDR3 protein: CASSLGPRGPKNIQYF. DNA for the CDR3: TGCGCCAGCAGCTTGGGGCCGCGGGGGCCCAAAAACATTCAGTACTTC.

CDR3 residues: CASSIPRQGGNSPLHF. CDR3 bases: TGTGCCAGTAGTATCCCCCGACAGGGTGGAAATTCACCCCTCCACTTT. The chain employs TRBV19 and TRBJ1-6; 7 positions match TRBD1. The V segment lost 3 bases and the J segment 7 bases; nucleotides outside the gene matches: 9. CDR1 and CDR2 from the germline V gene are LNHDA and SQIVND (reference sequence). This CDR3 spans 16 amino acids. The full variable domain, completed using reference TRBV19 and TRBJ1-6, is DGGITQSPKYLFRKEGQNVTLSCEQNLNHDAMYWYRQDPGQGLRLIYYSQIVNDFQKGDIAEGYSVSREKKESFPLTVTSAQKNPTAFYLCASSIPRQGGNSPLHFGNGTRLTVT.

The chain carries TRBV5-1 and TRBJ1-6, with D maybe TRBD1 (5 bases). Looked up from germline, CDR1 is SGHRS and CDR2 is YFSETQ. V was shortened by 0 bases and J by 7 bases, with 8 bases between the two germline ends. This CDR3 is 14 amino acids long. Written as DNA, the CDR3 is TGCGCCAGCAGCTTGGTCGCAGGGAATTCACCCCTCCACTTT. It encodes CASSLVAGNSPLHF. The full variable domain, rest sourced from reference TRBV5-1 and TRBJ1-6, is KAGVTQTPRYLIKTRGQQVTLSCSPISGHRSVSWYQQTPGQGLQFLFEYFSETQRNKGNFPGRFSGRQFSNSRSEMNVSTLELGDSALYLCASSLVAGNSPLHFGNGTRLTVT.

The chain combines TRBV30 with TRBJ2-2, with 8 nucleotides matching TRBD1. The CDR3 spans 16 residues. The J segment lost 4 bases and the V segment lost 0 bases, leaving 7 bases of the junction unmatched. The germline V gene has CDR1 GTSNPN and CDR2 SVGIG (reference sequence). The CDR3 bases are TGTGCCTGGAGTGTAGTCAGGGGGCGCGGCACCGGGGAGCTGTTTTTT. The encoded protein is CAWSVVRGRGTGELFF.

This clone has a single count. The CDR3 nucleotides read TGTGCCAGCAGTTATACCGGGACAGGGGGTAACATTCAGTACTTC. It yields the protein CASSYTGTGGNIQYF. The J gene is TRBJ2-4, the V gene TRBV5-4, with TRBD1 identical over 11 bases. The CDR3 has 15 residues. V lost 5 bases to trimming and J lost 7 bases; unmatched junction nucleotides: 8. Germline values: CDR1 SGHNT, CDR2 YYREEE (reference sequence). Complete variable domain (other parts from reference TRBV5-4 and TRBJ2-4): ETGVTQSPTHLIKTRGQQVTLRCSSQSGHNTVSWYQQALGQGPQFIFQYYREEENGRGNFPPRFSGLQFPNYSSELNVNALELDDSALYLCASSYTGTGGNIQYFGAGTRLSVL.

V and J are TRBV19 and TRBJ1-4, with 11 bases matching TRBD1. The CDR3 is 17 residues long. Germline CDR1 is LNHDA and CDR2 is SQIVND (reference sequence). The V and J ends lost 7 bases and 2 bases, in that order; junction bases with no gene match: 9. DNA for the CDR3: TGTGCCAGTACCCGCCGGGGGACAGGGGGGACTAATGAAAAACTGTTTTTT. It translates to CASTRRGTGGTNEKLFF.

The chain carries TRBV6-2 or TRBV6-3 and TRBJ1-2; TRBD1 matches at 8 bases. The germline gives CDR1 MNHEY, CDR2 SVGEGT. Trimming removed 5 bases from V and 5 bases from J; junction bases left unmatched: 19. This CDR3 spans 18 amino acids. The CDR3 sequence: CASSGRTGPLVTPYGYTF. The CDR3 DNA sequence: TGTGCCAGCAGTGGCCGGACAGGGCCTTTAGTCACCCCTTATGGCTACACCTTC.

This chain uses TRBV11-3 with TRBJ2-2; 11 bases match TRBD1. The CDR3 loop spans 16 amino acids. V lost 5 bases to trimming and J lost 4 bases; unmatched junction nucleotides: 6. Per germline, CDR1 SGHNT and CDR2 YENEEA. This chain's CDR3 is CASSGPGQGGTGELFF. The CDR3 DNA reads TGTGCCAGCAGCGGTCCGGGACAGGGGGGCACCGGGGAGCTGTTTTTT.

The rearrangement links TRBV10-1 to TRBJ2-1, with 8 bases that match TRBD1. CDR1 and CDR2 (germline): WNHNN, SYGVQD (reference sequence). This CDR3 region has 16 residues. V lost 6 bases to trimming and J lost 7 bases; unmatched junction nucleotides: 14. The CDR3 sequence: CASRAGRQGADNEQFF. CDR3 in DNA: TGCGCCAGCAGGGCCGGTAGGCAGGGGGCGGATAATGAGCAGTTCTTC.